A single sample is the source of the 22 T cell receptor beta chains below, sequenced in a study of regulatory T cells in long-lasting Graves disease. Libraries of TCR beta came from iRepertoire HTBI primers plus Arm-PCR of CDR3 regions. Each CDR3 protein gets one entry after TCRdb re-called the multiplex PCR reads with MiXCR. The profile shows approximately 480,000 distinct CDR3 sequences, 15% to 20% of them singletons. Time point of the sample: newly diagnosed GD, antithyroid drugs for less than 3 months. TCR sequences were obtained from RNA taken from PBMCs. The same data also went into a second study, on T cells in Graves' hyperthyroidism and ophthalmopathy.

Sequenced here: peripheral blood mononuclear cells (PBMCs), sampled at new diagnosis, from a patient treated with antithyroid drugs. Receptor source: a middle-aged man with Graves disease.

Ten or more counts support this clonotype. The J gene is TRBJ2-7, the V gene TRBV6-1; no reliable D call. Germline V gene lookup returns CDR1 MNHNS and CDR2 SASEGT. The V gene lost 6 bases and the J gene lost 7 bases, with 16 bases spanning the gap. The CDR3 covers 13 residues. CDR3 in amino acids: CASRETATLEQYF. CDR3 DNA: TGTGCCAGCAGGGAGACGGCGACCCTTGAGCAGTACTTC.

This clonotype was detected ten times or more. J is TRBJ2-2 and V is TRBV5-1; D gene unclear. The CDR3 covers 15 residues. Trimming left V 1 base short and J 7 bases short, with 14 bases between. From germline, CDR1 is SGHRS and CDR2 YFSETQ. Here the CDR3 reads CASSLLALPGGELFF. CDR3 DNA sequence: TGCGCCAGCAGCTTGCTCGCTCTTCCTGGCGGGGAGCTGTTTTTT.

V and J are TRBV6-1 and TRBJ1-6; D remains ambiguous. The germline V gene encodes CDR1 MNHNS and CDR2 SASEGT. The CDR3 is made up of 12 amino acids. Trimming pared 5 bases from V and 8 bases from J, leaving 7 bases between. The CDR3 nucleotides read TGTGCCAGCAGTACCGGCGATTCACCCCTCCACTTT. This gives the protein CASSTGDSPLHF.

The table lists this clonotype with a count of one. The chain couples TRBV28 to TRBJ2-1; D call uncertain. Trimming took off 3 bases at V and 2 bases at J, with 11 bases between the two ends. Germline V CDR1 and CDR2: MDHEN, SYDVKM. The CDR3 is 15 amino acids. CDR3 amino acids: CASSFLDLPYNEQFF. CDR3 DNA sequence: TGTGCCAGCAGTTTTTTGGATCTTCCCTACAATGAGCAGTTCTTC.

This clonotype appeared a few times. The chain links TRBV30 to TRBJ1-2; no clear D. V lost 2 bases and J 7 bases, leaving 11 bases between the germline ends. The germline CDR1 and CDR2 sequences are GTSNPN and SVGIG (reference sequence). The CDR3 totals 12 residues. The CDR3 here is CAWSPGAGGYTF. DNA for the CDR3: TGTGCCTGGAGTCCGGGTGCTGGTGGCTACACCTTC.

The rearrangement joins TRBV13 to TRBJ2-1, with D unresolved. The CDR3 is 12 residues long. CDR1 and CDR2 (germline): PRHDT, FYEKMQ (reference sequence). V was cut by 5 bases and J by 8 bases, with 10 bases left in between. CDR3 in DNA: TGTGCCAGCAGCCCCTGGCTGGATGAGCAGTTCTTC. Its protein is CASSPWLDEQFF.

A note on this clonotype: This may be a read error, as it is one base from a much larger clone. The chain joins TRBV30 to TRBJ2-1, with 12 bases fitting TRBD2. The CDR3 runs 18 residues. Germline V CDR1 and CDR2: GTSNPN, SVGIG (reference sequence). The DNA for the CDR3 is TGTGCCTGGAGTAGAACTAGCGGGAGGTCTAGCTCCTACAGTGAGCAGTTCTTC. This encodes CAWSRTSGRSSSYSEQFF.

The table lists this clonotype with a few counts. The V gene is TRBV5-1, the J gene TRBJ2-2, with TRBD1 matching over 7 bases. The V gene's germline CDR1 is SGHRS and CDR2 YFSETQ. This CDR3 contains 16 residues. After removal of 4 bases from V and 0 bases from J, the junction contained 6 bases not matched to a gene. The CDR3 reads CASSTDQGANTGELFF. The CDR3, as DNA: TGCGCCAGCAGCACGGATCAGGGGGCGAACACCGGGGAGCTGTTTTTT. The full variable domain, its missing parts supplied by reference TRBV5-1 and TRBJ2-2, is KAGVTQTPRYLIKTRGQQVTLSCSPISGHRSVSWYQQTPGQGLQFLFEYFSETQRNKGNFPGRFSGRQFSNSRSEMNVSTLELGDSALYLCASSTDQGANTGELFFGEGSRLTVL.

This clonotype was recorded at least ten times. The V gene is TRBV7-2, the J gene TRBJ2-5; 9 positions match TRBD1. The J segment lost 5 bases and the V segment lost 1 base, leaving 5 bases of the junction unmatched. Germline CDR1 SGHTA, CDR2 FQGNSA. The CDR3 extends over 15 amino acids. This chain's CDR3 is CASSLEDRGVETQYF. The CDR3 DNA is TGTGCCAGCAGCTTAGAGGACAGGGGAGTGGAGACCCAGTACTTC.

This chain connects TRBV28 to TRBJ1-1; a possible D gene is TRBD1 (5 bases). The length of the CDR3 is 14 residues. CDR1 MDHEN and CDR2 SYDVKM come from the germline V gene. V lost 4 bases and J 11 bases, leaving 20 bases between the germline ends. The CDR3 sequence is CASSSRDGSFGAFF. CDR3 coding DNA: TGTGCCAGCAGTTCCCGGGACGGCTCTTTCGGGGCTTTCTTT.

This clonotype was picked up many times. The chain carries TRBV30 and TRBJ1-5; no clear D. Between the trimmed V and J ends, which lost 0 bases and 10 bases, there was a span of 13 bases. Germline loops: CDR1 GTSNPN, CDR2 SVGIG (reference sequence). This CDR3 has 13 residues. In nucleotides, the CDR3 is TGTGCCTGGAGTGTCGGTCGCCTAGAACCCCAGCATTTT. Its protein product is CAWSVGRLEPQHF.

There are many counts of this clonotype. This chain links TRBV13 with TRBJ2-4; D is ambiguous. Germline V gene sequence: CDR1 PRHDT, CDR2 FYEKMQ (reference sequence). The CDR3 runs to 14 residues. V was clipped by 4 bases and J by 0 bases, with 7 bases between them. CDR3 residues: CASSYSLAKNIQYF. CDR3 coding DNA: TGTGCCAGCAGCTACTCCCTAGCCAAAAACATTCAGTACTTC. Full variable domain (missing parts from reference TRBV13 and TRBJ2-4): AAGVIQSPRHLIKEKRETATLKCYPIPRHDTVYWYQQGPGQDPQFLISFYEKMQSDKGSIPDRFSAQQFSDYHSELNMSSLELGDSALYFCASSYSLAKNIQYFGAGTRLSVL.

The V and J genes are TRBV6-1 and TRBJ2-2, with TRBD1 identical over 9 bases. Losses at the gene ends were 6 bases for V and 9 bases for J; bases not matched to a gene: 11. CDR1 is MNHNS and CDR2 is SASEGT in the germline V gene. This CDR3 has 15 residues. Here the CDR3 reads CASRGQGGSARELFF. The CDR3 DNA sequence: TGTGCCAGCAGGGGACAGGGTGGGTCGGCCCGGGAGCTGTTTTTT.

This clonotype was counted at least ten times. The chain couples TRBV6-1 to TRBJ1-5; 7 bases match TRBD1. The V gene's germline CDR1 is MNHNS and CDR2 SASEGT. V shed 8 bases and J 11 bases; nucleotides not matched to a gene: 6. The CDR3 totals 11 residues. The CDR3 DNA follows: TGTGCCAGCGTGTTGGACAGGTCCCAGCATTTT. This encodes CASVLDRSQHF.

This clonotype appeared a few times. As DNA, the CDR3 is TGTGCCAGCAGTCGATACTCGGGGAGTAGCTCTGGGGCCAACGTCCTGACTTTC. Protein: CASSRYSGSSSGANVLTF. The chain links TRBV27 to TRBJ2-6; D might be TRBD2 (5 bases). V lost 5 bases to trimming and J lost 0 bases, with 17 bases between them. Germline CDR1 is MNHEY and CDR2 is SMNVEV (reference sequence). CDR3 length: 18 residues.

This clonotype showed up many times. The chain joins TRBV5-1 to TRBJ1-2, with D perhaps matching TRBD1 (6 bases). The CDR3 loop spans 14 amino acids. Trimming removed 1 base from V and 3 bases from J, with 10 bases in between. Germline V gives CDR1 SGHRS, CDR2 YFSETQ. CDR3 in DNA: TGCGCCAGCAGCTTGACAGGGAAGGACTATGGCTACACCTTC. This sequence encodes CASSLTGKDYGYTF.

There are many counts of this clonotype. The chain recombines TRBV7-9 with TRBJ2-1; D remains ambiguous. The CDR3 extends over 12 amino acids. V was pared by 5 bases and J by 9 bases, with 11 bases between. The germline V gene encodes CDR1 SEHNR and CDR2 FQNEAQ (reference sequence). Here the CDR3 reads CASSEIYSEQFF. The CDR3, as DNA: TGTGCCAGCAGCGAGATCTATAGTGAGCAGTTCTTC.

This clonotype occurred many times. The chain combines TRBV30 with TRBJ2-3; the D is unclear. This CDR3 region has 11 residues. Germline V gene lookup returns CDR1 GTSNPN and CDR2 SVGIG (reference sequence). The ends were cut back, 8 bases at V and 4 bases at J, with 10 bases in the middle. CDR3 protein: CARIFADTQYF. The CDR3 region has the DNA TGTGCCCGCATATTCGCAGATACGCAGTATTTT. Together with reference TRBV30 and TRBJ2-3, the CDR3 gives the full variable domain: SQTIHQWPATLVQPVGSPLSLECTVEGTSNPNLYWYRQAAGRGLQLLFYSVGIGQISSEVPQNLSASRPQDRQFILSSKKLLLSDSGFYLCARIFADTQYFGPGTRLTVL.

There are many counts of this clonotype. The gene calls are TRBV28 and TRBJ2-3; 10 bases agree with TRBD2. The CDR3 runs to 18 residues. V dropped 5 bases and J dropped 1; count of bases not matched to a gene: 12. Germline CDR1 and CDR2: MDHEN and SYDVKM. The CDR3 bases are TGTGCCAGCAGTACCCCATTTGGGCTAGCGGGAGGCACAGATACGCAGTATTTT. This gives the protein CASSTPFGLAGGTDTQYF.

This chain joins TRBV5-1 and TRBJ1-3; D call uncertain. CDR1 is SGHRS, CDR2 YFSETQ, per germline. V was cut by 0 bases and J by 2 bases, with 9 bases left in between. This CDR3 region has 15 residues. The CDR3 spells CASSLVGNAGNTIYF. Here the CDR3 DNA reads TGCGCCAGCAGCTTGGTGGGAAACGCTGGAAACACCATATATTTT.

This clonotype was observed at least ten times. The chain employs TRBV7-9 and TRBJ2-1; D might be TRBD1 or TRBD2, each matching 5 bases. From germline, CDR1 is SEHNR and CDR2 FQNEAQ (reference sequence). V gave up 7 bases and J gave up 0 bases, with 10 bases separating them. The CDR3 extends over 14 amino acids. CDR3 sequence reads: CASNQGPSYNEQFF. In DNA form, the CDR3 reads TGTGCCAGCAACCAGGGACCCTCCTACAATGAGCAGTTCTTC.

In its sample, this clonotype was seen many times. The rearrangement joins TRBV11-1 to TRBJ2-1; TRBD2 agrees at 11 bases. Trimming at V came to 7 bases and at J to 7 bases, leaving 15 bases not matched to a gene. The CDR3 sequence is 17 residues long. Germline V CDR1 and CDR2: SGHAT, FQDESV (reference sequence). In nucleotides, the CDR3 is TGTGCCAGCACGACTGGGGTACTAGCGGGAGTTGGTAATGAGCAGTTCTTC. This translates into CASTTGVLAGVGNEQFF.